The next 14 T cell receptor beta chains were all read from a single sample in a study of cytomegalovirus exposure and HLA in healthy donors. Primers: 60 Vbeta forward and 13 Jbeta reverse. Using immunoSEQ multiplex PCR, the repertoire was profiled, and TCRdb retains in-frame clones only, with some absent. The table has tens of thousands of clones, 60% to 80% seen once. Sequencing was carried out using PBMCs. The source of these receptors is a man aged 30 to 45 in good health and CMV-seronegative.

V gene TRBV4-1 combines with J gene TRBJ1-5; D unclear. Germline assignment: CDR1 MGHRA and CDR2 YSYEKL. The V end was cut by 1 base, the J end by 5 bases, with 9 bases between. The CDR3 is made up of 14 amino acids. In nucleotides, the CDR3 is TGCGCCAGCAGCCAAGGTAGCCTAGATCAGCCCCAGCATTTT. Translated: CASSQGSLDQPQHF.

This sequence joins TRBV11-3 and TRBJ2-7; 9 bases map to TRBD2. V gave up 4 bases and J gave up 7 bases; unmatched junction bases: 5. The CDR3 has 13 amino acids. Germline lookup yields CDR1 SGHNT and CDR2 YENEEA. CDR3 bases: TGTGCCAGCAGCTCAGCGGGAGGTAGGGAGCAGTACTTC. Translated: CASSSAGGREQYF.

The table lists this clone with a count of one. The chain's CDR3 is CASSSAGTESYEQYF. The CDR3 region has the DNA TGTGCCAGCAGTTCCGCCGGGACAGAGTCCTACGAGCAGTACTTC. The V gene is TRBV28, the J gene TRBJ2-7; TRBD1 matches 7 bases. Germline V gene data show CDR1 as MDHEN and CDR2 as SYDVKM. V trimming: 4 bases; J trimming: 1 base; junction bases outside the gene matches: 7. The CDR3 sequence is 15 residues long.

This clone was seen just once. V and J are TRBV12-5 and TRBJ2-3, with no clear D. V shed 0 bases and J shed 4 bases, with 5 bases lying between them. This CDR3 spans 13 amino acids. Germline lookup yields CDR1 LGHNT and CDR2 FRNRAP. The CDR3 loop reads CASGLVEADTQYF. DNA for the CDR3: TGTGCTAGTGGTTTGGTAGAGGCAGATACGCAGTATTTT.

V is TRBV7-6 and J is TRBJ1-1; no firm D call. This CDR3 has 13 residues. Germline V gene lookup returns CDR1 SGHVS and CDR2 FNYEAQ. V was clipped by 1 base and J by 5 bases, with 8 bases between them. CDR3 amino acids: CASSLGGGTEAFF. CDR3 nucleotides: TGTGCCAGCAGCTTAGGAGGTGGGACTGAAGCTTTCTTT.

The chain combines TRBV4-1 with TRBJ2-5, with TRBD2 as a possible D gene (6 bases). V was pared by 3 bases and J by 4 bases, with 27 bases between. CDR3 length equals 19 residues. Germline CDR1 and CDR2: MGHRA and YSYEKL. CDR3 sequence: CASSHKREQGGARGETQYF. CDR3 coding DNA: TGCGCCAGCAGCCACAAGAGGGAGCAGGGAGGCGCTAGGGGAGAGACCCAGTACTTC.

This chain uses TRBV5-1 with TRBJ2-5; the match to TRBD2 covers 9 bases. Germline V lookup: CDR1 SGHRS, CDR2 YFSETQ. The ends lost 1 base at V and 5 bases at J; junction bases unmatched: 9. The length of the CDR3 is 16 residues. CDR3: CASSLIGLAGSETQYF. CDR3 bases: TGCGCCAGCAGCTTGATCGGGCTAGCGGGATCGGAGACCCAGTACTTC.

This clone was counted between two and nine times. The rearrangement joins TRBV30 to TRBJ2-7, with 10 bases aligning to TRBD1. The trim removed 8 bases at V and 7 bases at J, leaving 11 bases unmatched. The V gene's germline CDR1 is GTSNPN and CDR2 SVGIG (reference sequence). This CDR3 is 13 amino acids long. The chain's CDR3 is CATSGTGVLEQYF. Written as DNA, the CDR3 is TGTGCCACCTCCGGGACAGGGGTCCTGGAGCAGTACTTC.

The chain employs TRBV5-8 and TRBJ1-2; no clear D. V was cut by 0 bases and J by 4 bases, with 13 bases left in between. Looked up from germline, CDR1 is SGHTS and CDR2 is YDEGEE. The CDR3 spans 15 residues. Here the CDR3 reads CASSLARGPAYGYTF. In DNA, the CDR3 is TGTGCCAGCAGCTTGGCTCGCGGGCCAGCCTATGGCTACACCTTC.

This clone was counted only a few times. The chain links TRBV28 to TRBJ2-2; 10 bases are shared with TRBD1. The germline CDR1 and CDR2 sequences are MDHEN and SYDVKM. This CDR3 has 16 amino acids. After removal of 0 bases from V and 5 bases from J, the junction contained 3 bases not matched to a gene. The CDR3: CASSLWRTGGTGELFF. DNA of the CDR3: TGTGCCAGCAGTTTATGGCGGACAGGGGGTACCGGGGAGCTGTTTTTT.

The chain uses TRBV4-2 and TRBJ2-1; 8 nucleotides match TRBD2. V dropped 3 bases and J dropped 0; count of bases not matched to a gene: 7. This CDR3 spans 17 amino acids. The germline V gene encodes CDR1 LGHNA and CDR2 YNFKEQ. The CDR3 is CASSHAAGTSSYNEQFF. In DNA form, the CDR3 reads TGTGCCAGCAGCCACGCAGCCGGGACTAGCTCCTACAATGAGCAGTTCTTC.

This clone was observed a handful of times. The V gene is TRBV28, the J gene TRBJ2-7; 13 bases agree with TRBD2. With 6 bases clipped from V and 7 bases from J, the junction kept 9 bases outside the gene matches. CDR1 MDHEN and CDR2 SYDVKM come from the germline V gene. The CDR3 loop spans 15 amino acids. In DNA, the CDR3 is TGTGCCAGCAGCGTTACTAGCGGGAGGGCCGGAGAGCAGTACTTC. Its translation: CASSVTSGRAGEQYF.

The rearrangement uses TRBV19 and TRBJ2-3; D is unclear. This CDR3 comprises 15 residues. Trimming cost V 5 bases and J 1 base, with 13 bases left between them. CDR1 and CDR2 from the germline V gene are LNHDA and SQIVND (reference sequence). CDR3 sequence: CASSGSGSGTDTQYF. The CDR3 region has the DNA TGTGCCAGTAGTGGCTCCGGGTCAGGCACAGATACGCAGTATTTT.

This rearrangement joins TRBV7-2 to TRBJ2-5, with 7 bases matching TRBD2. Matching the DNA end better, TRBJ2-7 makes the J call doubtful. CDR3 length equals 15 residues. The V gene's germline CDR1 is SGHTA and CDR2 FQGNSA. The CDR3, as DNA: TGTGCCAGCAGCTTATGGGCTAGCGGCTCCTACGAGCAGTACTTC. Protein: CASSLWASGSYEQYF.